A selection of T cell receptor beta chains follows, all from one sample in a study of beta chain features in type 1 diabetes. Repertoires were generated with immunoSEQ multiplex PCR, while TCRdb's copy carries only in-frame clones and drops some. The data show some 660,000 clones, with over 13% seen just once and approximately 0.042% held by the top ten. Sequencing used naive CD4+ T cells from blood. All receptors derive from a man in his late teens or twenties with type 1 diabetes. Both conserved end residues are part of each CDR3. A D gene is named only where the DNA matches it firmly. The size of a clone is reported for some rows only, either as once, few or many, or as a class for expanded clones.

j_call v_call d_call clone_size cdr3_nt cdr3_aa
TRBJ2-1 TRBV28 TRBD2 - TGTGCCACCCGGACTAGCGGGGGGGCCAATGAGCAGTTCTTC CATRTSGGANEQFF
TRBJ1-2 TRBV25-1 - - TGTGCCAGCAGTTTCTCTGCGGAGGGAATCTATGGCTACACCTTC CASSFSAEGIYGYTF
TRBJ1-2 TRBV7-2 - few TGTGCCAGCAGCTTAGAACAGGGAGGTGGCTACACCTTC CASSLEQGGGYTF
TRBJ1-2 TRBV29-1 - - TGCAGCGTTGAGGATTACCTCTATGGCTACACCTTC CSVEDYLYGYTF
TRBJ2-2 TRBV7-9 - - TGTGCCAGCAGCTTAGTTCTAAACACCGGGGAGCTGTTTTTT CASSLVLNTGELFF
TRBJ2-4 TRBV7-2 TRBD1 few TGTGCCAGCAGCTCCCGACAGGGATACATTCAGTACTTC CASSSRQGYIQYF
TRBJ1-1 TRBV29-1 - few TGCAGCGTTGGCCCCCCGGGGACCACTGAAGCTTTCTTT CSVGPPGTTEAFF
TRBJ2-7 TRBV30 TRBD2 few TGTGCCTGGATTCGACTAGCGGGAACCTACGAGCAGTACTTC CAWIRLAGTYEQYF
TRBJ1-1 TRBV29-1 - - TGCAGCGCCGACGGGTCGGGGCTGAACACTGAAGCTTTCTTT CSADGSGLNTEAFF
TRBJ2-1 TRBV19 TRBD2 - TGTGCCAGTAGTATACTCGCGGGAGACCGCCGCAATGAGCAGTTCTTC CASSILAGDRRNEQFF
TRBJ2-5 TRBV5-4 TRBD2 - TGTGCCACCCACTTGCAGAGGGCTAGCGGGAGGTCCCAGTACTTC CATHLQRASGRSQYF
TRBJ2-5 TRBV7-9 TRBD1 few TGTGCCAGCAGCTCAGGACAGGGGGCCCAAGAGACCCAGTACTTC CASSSGQGAQETQYF
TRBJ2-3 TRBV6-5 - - TGTGCCAGCAGTTACTCGTCGGCCTCAGATACGCAGTATTTT CASSYSSASDTQYF
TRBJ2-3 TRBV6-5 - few TGTGCCACCCGTGCACAGAGGACAGATACGCAGTATTTT CATRAQRTDTQYF
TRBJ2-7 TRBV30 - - TGTGCCTGGAGTGTGAGTTCCGGGAGCTACGAGCAGTACTTC CAWSVSSGSYEQYF
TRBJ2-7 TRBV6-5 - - TGTGCCAGCAGTCGGACAGTATCCTACGAGCAGTACTTC CASSRTVSYEQYF
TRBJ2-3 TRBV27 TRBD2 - TGTGCCAGCAGTTTACTCAGGGCTAGCGGGGGGTCCACAGATACGCAGTATTTT CASSLLRASGGSTDTQYF
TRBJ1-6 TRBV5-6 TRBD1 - TGTGCCAGCAGACTCACCGGGACAGCTAATTCACCCCTCCACTTT CASRLTGTANSPLHF
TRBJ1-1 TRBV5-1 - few TGCGCCAGCAGCTTGGGGGAGAACACTGAAGCTTTCTTT CASSLGENTEAFF
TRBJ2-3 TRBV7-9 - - TGTGCCAGCAGCCCCGGGGGCCGGGGAGCAGATACGCAGTATTTT CASSPGGRGADTQYF
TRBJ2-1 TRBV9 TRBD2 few TGTGCCAGCAGCGTAGTCCCGTTCGGACTAGCGGGCCACAATGAGCAGTTCTTC CASSVVPFGLAGHNEQFF
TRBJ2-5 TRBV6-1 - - TGTGCCAGCAGTACCCGCCGAGAGACCCAGTACTTC CASSTRRETQYF
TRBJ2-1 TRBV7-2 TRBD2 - TGTGCCAGCAGCTTATGGGGACTAGCGGGGGGATCAGAGCAGTTCTTC CASSLWGLAGGSEQFF
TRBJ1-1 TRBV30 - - TGTGCCTGGAGTCGGAAAGGAGCTAAAATGAACACTGAAGCTTTCTTT CAWSRKGAKMNTEAFF
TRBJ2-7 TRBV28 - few TGTGCCAGCAGTACTAGCTACGAGCAGTACTTC CASSTSYEQYF
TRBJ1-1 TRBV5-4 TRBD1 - TGTGCCAGCAGCTCACCACAGGGGCGGGACACTGAAGCTTTCTTT CASSSPQGRDTEAFF
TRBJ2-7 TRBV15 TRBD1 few TGTGCCACCAGCACCCTAGGGACAGGGAGGTACGAGCAGTACTTC CATSTLGTGRYEQYF
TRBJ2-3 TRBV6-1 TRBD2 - TGTGCCAGCAGCGGGACTAGCGGCTATACGCAGTATTTT CASSGTSGYTQYF
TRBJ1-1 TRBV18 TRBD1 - TGTGCCAGCTCAGGACTGACAGGGCTTGGCACTGAAGCTTTCTTT CASSGLTGLGTEAFF
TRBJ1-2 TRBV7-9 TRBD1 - TGTGCCAGCAGCCCAGACAGGGGAAGACTTTATGGCTACACCTTC CASSPDRGRLYGYTF
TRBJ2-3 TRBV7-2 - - TGTGCCAGCACCAGACGCACAGATACGCAGTATTTT CASTRRTDTQYF
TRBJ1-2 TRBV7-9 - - TGTGCCAGCAGCTTAGAGGTGATCTATGGCTACACCTTC CASSLEVIYGYTF
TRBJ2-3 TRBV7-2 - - TGTGCCAGCAGCTTTCCCTTGCGGCTGGATACGCAGTATTTT CASSFPLRLDTQYF
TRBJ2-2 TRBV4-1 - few TGCGCCAGCAGCCAAGATCCGACTACCACCGGGGAGCTGTTTTTT CASSQDPTTTGELFF
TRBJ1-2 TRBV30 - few TGTGCCTGGAGTTCTAAGGGGGTGCTGTATGGCTACACCTTC CAWSSKGVLYGYTF
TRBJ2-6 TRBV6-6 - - TGTGCCAGCAGTTACCCCTCTGGGGCCAACGTCCTGACTTTC CASSYPSGANVLTF
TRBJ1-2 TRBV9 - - TGTGCCAGCAGCGTACGTTCGACAGAATACTATGGCTACACCTTC CASSVRSTEYYGYTF
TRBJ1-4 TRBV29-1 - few TGCAGCGTGCCAGGACAAAATAATGAAAAACTGTTTTTT CSVPGQNNEKLFF
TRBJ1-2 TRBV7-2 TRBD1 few TGTGCCAGCAGCCCTGGACAGGGGAACTATGGCTACACCTTC CASSPGQGNYGYTF
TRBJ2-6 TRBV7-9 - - TGTGCCAGCAGCTTTACAGGGATTTATGGGGCCAACGTCCTGACTTTC CASSFTGIYGANVLTF
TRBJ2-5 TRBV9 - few TGTGCCAGCAGCTCAAGTCCCACTGGACTGGAGACCCAGTACTTC CASSSSPTGLETQYF
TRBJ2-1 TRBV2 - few TGTGCCAGCAGTGGAGGGGCTTTTTCCTACAATGAGCAGTTCTTC CASSGGAFSYNEQFF
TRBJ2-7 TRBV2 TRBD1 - TGTGCCAGCAGTTCGACAGGGTCGGTCTCTTACGAGCAGTACTTC CASSSTGSVSYEQYF
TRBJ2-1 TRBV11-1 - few TGTGCCAGCAGCTTACAATTACAGAGTAAGAATGAGCAGTTCTTC CASSLQLQSKNEQFF
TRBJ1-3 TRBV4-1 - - TGCGCCAGCAGCCAACGCCGTCCAGAGGACGGAAACACCATATATTTT CASSQRRPEDGNTIYF
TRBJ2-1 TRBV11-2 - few TGTGCCAGCAGCCCCCAGGGGCGGAATGAGCAGTTCTTC CASSPQGRNEQFF
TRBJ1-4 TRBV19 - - TGTGCCACCCAATCCGGAGATGAAAAACTGTTTTTT CATQSGDEKLFF
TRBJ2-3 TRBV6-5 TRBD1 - TGTGCCAGCAGTGGGGACAGCCGCACAGATACGCAGTATTTT CASSGDSRTDTQYF
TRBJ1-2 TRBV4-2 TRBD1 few TGTGCCAGCAGCCACCGAGACAGGGTTGGTGGCTACACCTTC CASSHRDRVGGYTF
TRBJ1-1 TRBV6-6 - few TGTGCCAGCGGTGGGATGAGGACAATAGACACTGAAGCTTTCTTT CASGGMRTIDTEAFF
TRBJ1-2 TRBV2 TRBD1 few TGTGCCAGCAGTGGAGGACAGGACTATGGCTACACCTTC CASSGGQDYGYTF
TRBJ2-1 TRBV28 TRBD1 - TGTGCCAGCAGGCTACCGGGACAGGGCGACAATGAGCAGTTCTTC CASRLPGQGDNEQFF
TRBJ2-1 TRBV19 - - TGTGCCAGTACAGAGACGATACGCTCCTACAATGAGCAGTTCTTC CASTETIRSYNEQFF
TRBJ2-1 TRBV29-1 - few TGCAGCACTTCCCGGGACCTGCAGAATATCTACAATGAGCAGTTCTTC CSTSRDLQNIYNEQFF
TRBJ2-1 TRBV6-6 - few TGTGCCAGCAGCAAAACCTACAATGAGCAGTTCTTC CASSKTYNEQFF
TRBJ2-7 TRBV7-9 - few TGTGCCACCTCGGGGGTAGCGGCTTCCTACGAGCAGTACTTC CATSGVAASYEQYF
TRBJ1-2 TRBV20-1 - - TGCCAAAGCGGCACCAACTATGGCTACACCTTC CQSGTNYGYTF
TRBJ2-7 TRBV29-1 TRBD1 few TGCAGCGTCCTGCCCGGGACAGGGGGACCTGAGCAGTACTTC CSVLPGTGGPEQYF
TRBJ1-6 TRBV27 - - TGTGCCAGCAGTTTATCGGGTCTCCCTAACTCACCCCTCCACTTT CASSLSGLPNSPLHF
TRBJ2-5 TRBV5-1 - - TGCGCCAGCAGCTTGATGGCCGGGGTTATAGAGACCCAGTACTTC CASSLMAGVIETQYF